This TCR beta chain was profiled in a study of cytomegalovirus exposure and HLA in healthy donors. Study overall: Assignment to the Caucasian-associated ancestry cluster applied to around 82% of the approximately 400 genotyped donors. General study points: In vitro work confirmed that three CMV-associated chains recognize CMV antigens. In a later analysis, productive TCRs from donors in an Asian-associated ancestry cluster reportedly carried fewer N-insertions than the cohort mean. Per published accounts, TCR beta sequences correctly predicted the HLA-A and HLA-B alleles of most subjects.

This clone was found a few times. Its cognate antigen is unknown. Researchers ran the PCR with 60 Vbeta and 13 Jbeta primers. Sequencing was performed with immunoSEQ multiplex PCR; in TCRdb, only in-frame clones are kept and a portion is missing. Here the sample spans roughly 180,000 clones, around 80% being singletons. Germline V lookup: CDR1 SGHRS, CDR2 YFSETQ. The CDR3 runs to 14 residues. V lost 4 bases, J lost 7 bases, and 15 bases lay in between. The sample was PBMCs. This receptor was obtained from a man aged 18 to 35 in good health and CMV-seronegative. The chain joins TRBV5-1 to TRBJ1-5; TRBD1 might be the D (5 bases). Written as DNA, the CDR3 is TGCGCCAGCAGCCTGATGCAGGGATCCCAGCCCCAGCATTTT. This sequence encodes CASSLMQGSQPQHF.